This T cell receptor beta chain was recovered during a study of regulatory and conventional T cells in RAG deficiency. V lost 8 bases and J lost 0, with 12 bases in between. The CDR3 spans 14 residues. The germline gives CDR1 MGHDK, CDR2 SYGVNS. Genomic DNA came from blood conventional CD4+ T cells gated CD25-low CD127-high. The table came from immunoSEQ multiplex PCR; TCRdb's copy has only in-frame clones and leaves some out. The sample shows tens of thousands of clones, approximately 96% of them seen only once. The same sample was also studied in work on regulatory T cells. That study adds: The PCR used 52 TRBV and 13 TRBJ primers. In patients, unique TRB V-J pairs were restricted and V/J usage skewed, especially in Tregs.

Sample: CD25- CD4+ T cells sorted from blood. This receptor was identified in a human donor in good health. V gene TRBV25-1 combines with J gene TRBJ2-3, with a possible D match to TRBD2 (5 bases). The CDR3 nucleotides are TGTGCCAGCGTAGGTAGCGCGAGCACAGATACGCAGTATTTT. This translates into CASVGSASTDTQYF.